Listed below are T cell receptor beta chains from one sample, sequenced in a study of blood T cell repertoires in COVID-19. Clones were sequenced by immunoSEQ multiplex PCR, and TCRdb holds only the in-frame ones, with some missing. The sample carries more than 85,000 clones, around 81% recorded once. The sample was peripheral blood. All receptors derive from a woman in her seventies with acute or convalescent COVID-19. Both conserved end residues are part of each CDR3. D genes are given only for firm matches. Not every row has a clone size; where given, it reads once, few, many or a size class.

TRBJ2-3,.,.,TRBV18,CASSPLQQKADTQYF,TGTGCCAGCTCACCCTTACAGCAGAAGGCAGATACGCAGTATTTT
TRBJ1-5,.,.,TRBV28,CASSFGGGIQSQPQHF,TGTGCCAGCAGTTTCGGGGGGGGGATACAGAGTCAGCCCCAGCATTTT
TRBJ1-5,TRBD1,.,TRBV5-5,CASSLEWTGLEVIEPQHF,TGTGCCAGCAGCTTGGAATGGACAGGCTTGGAAGTAATCGAGCCCCAGCATTTT
TRBJ2-1,TRBD2,.,TRBV19,CASSIIAGGSNEQFF,TGTGCCAGTAGTATAATCGCGGGAGGGTCCAATGAGCAGTTCTTC
TRBJ2-1,TRBD1,.,TRBV5-1,CASSRTWTGGYNEQFF,TGCGCCAGCAGCAGAACCTGGACAGGGGGGTACAATGAGCAGTTCTTC
TRBJ2-2,TRBD2,.,TRBV9,CASSVDARTSGILTGELFF,TGTGCCAGCAGCGTCGATGCCCGGACTAGCGGGATCCTCACCGGGGAGCTGTTTTTT
TRBJ2-7,.,.,TRBV20-1,CSARERYEQYF,TGCAGTGCTAGAGAGAGATACGAGCAGTACTTC
TRBJ2-3,TRBD2,.,TRBV19,CASRRTSHGPDTQYF,TGTGCCAGTAGGAGGACTAGCCACGGTCCAGATACGCAGTATTTT
TRBJ2-7,TRBD1,.,TRBV2,CASYRDRGSREQYF,TGTGCCAGCTATCGGGACAGGGGGTCTCGGGAGCAGTACTTC
TRBJ1-1,.,.,TRBV19,CASTKSGGEWVTEAFF,TGTGCCAGTACCAAATCGGGAGGGGAATGGGTCACTGAAGCTTTCTTT
TRBJ2-7,TRBD2,once,TRBV7-9,CASSQLALHEQYF,TGTGCCAGCAGCCAACTAGCGTTGCACGAGCAGTACTTC
TRBJ1-4,TRBD1,.,TRBV2,CASGGQLNEKLFF,TGTGCCAGCGGGGGACAGCTTAATGAAAAACTGTTTTTT
TRBJ2-7,.,.,TRBV18,CASSPLDSYEQYF,TGTGCCAGCTCACCACTGGACAGCTACGAGCAGTACTTC
TRBJ2-7,TRBD1,.,TRBV19,CASREGQVGAYEQYF,TGTGCCAGTAGGGAGGGACAGGTTGGAGCCTACGAGCAGTACTTC
TRBJ1-6,TRBD1,.,TRBV7-8,CASSLAQGRDRSSPLHF,TGTGCCAGCAGCTTAGCGCAGGGTCGGGACAGGTCTTCACCCCTCCACTTT
TRBJ1-5,TRBD1,.,TRBV19,CASSNRGPGQPQHF,TGTGCCAGTAGTAACAGGGGGCCAGGGCAGCCCCAGCATTTT
TRBJ2-1,.,.,TRBV15,CATSRDITRYNEQFF,TGTGCCACCAGCAGAGATATCACCCGGTACAATGAGCAGTTCTTC
TRBJ2-1,TRBD2,.,TRBV10-3,CAISETIAGGLSTNHEQFF,TGTGCCATCAGTGAGACCATAGCGGGAGGGCTCTCTACTAACCATGAGCAGTTCTTC
TRBJ1-2,TRBD1,few,TRBV6-2/TRBV6-3,CASSYVDRVYGYTF,TGTGCCAGCAGTTATGTCGACAGGGTGTATGGCTACACCTTC
TRBJ1-2,.,.,TRBV6-5,CASSYGRQVNYGYTF,TGTGCCAGCAGTTACGGCAGACAGGTTAACTATGGCTACACCTTC
TRBJ2-1,TRBD2,.,TRBV5-4,CASSFSGGPSYNEQFF,TGTGCCAGCAGCTTTAGCGGGGGGCCCTCCTACAATGAGCAGTTCTTC
TRBJ2-1,.,.,TRBV12-3/TRBV12-4,CASSLGGANEQFF,TGTGCCAGCAGTTTGGGGGGGGCTAATGAGCAGTTCTTC
TRBJ2-1,TRBD2,.,TRBV3-1/TRBV3-2,CASSQETSGANYNEQFF,TGTGCCAGCAGCCAAGAGACTAGCGGGGCAAACTACAATGAGCAGTTCTTC
TRBJ1-1,TRBD1,.,TRBV5-8,CASNTYRGALNTEAFF,TGTGCCAGCAATACTTACAGGGGCGCCCTGAACACTGAAGCTTTCTTT
TRBJ2-6,.,.,TRBV4-3,CASSQELASGANVLTF,TGCGCCAGCAGCCAAGAGCTGGCTAGCGGGGCCAACGTCCTGACTTTC
TRBJ1-5,.,.,TRBV19,CASLGARFNQPQHF,TGTGCCAGCTTGGGGGCCCGATTCAATCAGCCCCAGCATTTT
TRBJ2-3,.,.,TRBV9,CASSVEGVSLDTQYF,TGTGCCAGCAGCGTAGAAGGGGTATCACTGGATACGCAGTATTTT
TRBJ1-4,TRBD1,once,TRBV29-1,CSVEVTGRLGEKLFF,TGCAGCGTTGAGGTGACAGGGCGGCTCGGTGAAAAACTGTTTTTT
TRBJ2-2,TRBD1,.,TRBV4-3,CASSQRGRGELFF,TGCGCCAGCAGCCAAAGGGGGCGGGGGGAGCTGTTTTTT
TRBJ2-7,TRBD1,.,TRBV6-5,CASSQGQGVYEQYF,TGTGCCAGCAGCCAGGGACAGGGGGTCTACGAGCAGTACTTC
TRBJ2-3,TRBD2,.,TRBV13,CASLASGTLHTDTQYF,TGTGCCAGCCTTGCTAGCGGGACCCTCCACACAGATACGCAGTATTTT
TRBJ2-5,TRBD1,.,TRBV28,CASSLKTGTDLEETQYF,TGTGCCAGCAGTTTAAAAACCGGGACAGATCTCGAAGAGACCCAGTACTTC
TRBJ2-2,TRBD2,.,TRBV4-1,CASSQAASGRSNTGELFF,TGCGCCAGCAGCCAAGCGGCTAGCGGGAGGTCGAACACCGGGGAGCTGTTTTTT
TRBJ2-1,TRBD2,.,TRBV5-1,CASSFGGGSYNEQFF,TGCGCCAGCAGCTTCGGCGGGGGCTCCTACAATGAGCAGTTCTTC
TRBJ2-7,TRBD1,few,TRBV6-5,CASSQGESYEQYF,TGTGCCAGCAGTCAGGGGGAATCCTACGAGCAGTACTTC
TRBJ2-1,TRBD1,.,TRBV19,CASSTAGGRLNEQFF,TGTGCCAGTAGTACTGCAGGGGGCCGGCTCAATGAGCAGTTCTTC
TRBJ2-7,TRBD2,.,TRBV25-1,CASSRRGTGTYEQYF,TGTGCCAGCAGTAGGCGGGGGACCGGCACCTACGAGCAGTACTTC
TRBJ1-5,.,.,TRBV2,CASSELTQGNQPQHF,TGTGCCAGCAGTGAGCTGACCCAGGGAAATCAGCCCCAGCATTTT
TRBJ1-1,.,few,TRBV19,CASTYFSSGGTEAFF,TGTGCCAGTACCTACTTTTCCTCTGGGGGGACTGAAGCTTTCTTT
TRBJ2-3,TRBD1,few,TRBV18,CASSPGQGYTDTQYF,TGTGCCAGCTCACCGGGACAGGGGTACACAGATACGCAGTATTTT
TRBJ2-7,.,.,TRBV3-1/TRBV3-2,CASSQDSAGEPYF,TGTGCCAGCAGCCAAGATTCGGCAGGGGAACCGTACTTC
TRBJ2-1,.,.,TRBV7-9,CASSLGAINEQFF,TGTGCCAGCAGCTTAGGAGCTATCAATGAGCAGTTCTTC
TRBJ1-6,.,.,TRBV19,CASSIGANPLHF,TGTGCCAGTAGTATAGGGGCGAACCCCCTCCACTTT
TRBJ2-2,.,once,TRBV4-3,CASSQARMVAGELFF,TGCGCCAGCAGCCAAGCCAGGATGGTGGCCGGGGAGCTGTTTTTT
TRBJ2-7,TRBD1,.,TRBV7-9,CASSSDWTGTEQYF,TGTGCCAGCAGCTCCGATTGGACAGGGACCGAGCAGTACTTC
TRBJ2-7,TRBD2,once,TRBV5-1,CASSWLAGESYEQYF,TGCGCCAGCAGCTGGCTAGCGGGAGAGTCCTACGAGCAGTACTTC
TRBJ1-4,.,.,TRBV6-5,CASSAGVGTNEKLFF,TGTGCCAGCAGCGCAGGGGTGGGAACTAATGAAAAACTGTTTTTT
TRBJ1-4,TRBD1,.,TRBV19,CASSTGQGLEKLFF,TGTGCCAGTAGTACTGGACAGGGCCTAGAAAAACTGTTTTTT
TRBJ2-7,.,few,TRBV10-3,CAISPGREDEQYF,TGTGCCATCAGCCCCGGGAGAGAGGACGAGCAGTACTTC
TRBJ2-7,TRBD2,.,TRBV7-8,CASSFGTSGPYEQYF,TGTGCCAGCAGCTTTGGGACTAGCGGACCCTACGAGCAGTACTTC
TRBJ1-5,TRBD1,once,TRBV19,CASSKFPTGTGGNQPQHF,TGTGCCAGTAGTAAGTTCCCTACCGGGACAGGGGGCAATCAGCCCCAGCATTTT